One sample yielded the 28 T cell receptor beta chains listed below, sequenced in a study of sequential checkpoint blockade in melanoma. The treatment denotes: randomized to nivolumab then ipilimumab (arm A) or the reverse (arm B). TCRdb keeps only in-frame clones here, not all; method: immunoSEQ multiplex PCR. The sample has 37,000 or so clones; roughly a third are singletons. The source material was tumor tissue (inferred from file names), sampled from a patient given nivolumab and ipilimumab in sequence. These receptors were collected from a human donor with melanoma.

In its sample, this clone was seen once. V is TRBV10-2 and J is TRBJ1-1; D gene unclear. V was clipped by 5 bases and J by 0 bases, with 7 bases between them. This CDR3 spans 13 amino acids. The germline CDR1 and CDR2 sequences are WSHSY and SAAADI. CDR3 bases: TGCGCCAGCAGTCGAGAGATGAACACTGAAGCTTTCTTT. This encodes CASSREMNTEAFF.

The chain links TRBV6-8 to TRBJ1-4; TRBD1 agrees at 7 bases. The CDR3 extends over 13 amino acids. Germline V gene sequence: CDR1 MNHGY, CDR2 SAAAGT. V lost 10 bases and J lost 8; bases outside the gene matches: 10. The CDR3 sequence: CAIQGEPSEKLFF. The CDR3 coding sequence is TGTGCCATTCAGGGGGAACCCTCAGAAAAACTGTTTTTT.

The CDR3 DNA follows: TGTGCCAGCAGTTTAGACAGCCAAGCTGGGCAGCAGTACTTC. This gives the protein CASSLDSQAGQQYF. The chain links TRBV28 to TRBJ2-7; TRBD1 might be the D (5 bases). The CDR3 sequence is 14 residues long. The V and J ends lost 2 bases and 8 bases respectively, with 16 bases between them. Germline values: CDR1 MDHEN, CDR2 SYDVKM.

The chain links TRBV9 to TRBJ2-7, with TRBD1 identical over 7 bases. This CDR3 contains 14 residues. Germline assignment: CDR1 SGDLS and CDR2 YYNGEE. V lost 3 bases, J lost 0 bases, and 3 bases stayed unmatched. The CDR3 region is CASSEGTVSYEQYF. The CDR3 DNA sequence: TGTGCCAGCAGCGAGGGGACAGTCTCCTACGAGCAGTACTTC.

This sequence joins TRBV25-1 and TRBJ2-1; TRBD2 agrees at 11 bases. CDR1 and CDR2 from the germline V gene are MGHDK and SYGVNS. This CDR3 is 16 amino acids long. With 4 bases clipped from V and 4 bases from J, the junction kept 6 bases outside the gene matches. Here the CDR3 DNA reads TGTGCCAGCAGTGGAGGGACTAGCGGAACTTACAATGAGCAGTTCTTC. Translated, it gives CASSGGTSGTYNEQFF.

The CDR3 is CASSMTGLYGYTF. The CDR3, as DNA: TGCGCCAGCAGTATGACAGGTCTCTATGGCTACACCTTC. V and J are TRBV23-1 and TRBJ1-2; tentative D call: TRBD1 (6 bases). TRBV23-1 is known as an ORF, though its function is uncertain. V shed 5 bases and J shed 4 bases, with 11 bases lying between them. The length of the CDR3 is 13 residues.

This clone appeared a few times. CDR3 in DNA: TGTGCCAGCAGTGAACGGCAGGGGAACTATGGCTACACCTTC. It codes for CASSERQGNYGYTF. The chain uses TRBV6-7 and TRBJ1-2, with TRBD1 as a possible D gene (6 bases). TRBV6-7 is an ORF; its function is uncertain. V was clipped by 5 bases and J by 2 bases, with 12 bases between them. This CDR3 spans 14 amino acids.

The chain has TRBV28 and TRBJ2-1; no definite D call. This CDR3 has 15 residues. V lost 2 bases and J lost 4, with 12 bases in between. CDR1 is MDHEN and CDR2 is SYDVKM in the germline V gene. DNA of the CDR3: TGTGCCAGCAGTTTAACTGCCTTTCTATACAATGAGCAGTTCTTC. Its translation: CASSLTAFLYNEQFF.

This clone has a handful of counts. J is TRBJ2-5 and V is TRBV6-8; 8 bases agree with TRBD2. The CDR3 length is 14 residues. Trimming at V came to 6 bases and at J to 3 bases, leaving 6 bases not matched to a gene. Germline V gene data show CDR1 as MNHGY and CDR2 as SAAAGT. The CDR3 nucleotides are TGTGCCAGCAGCCCCGCGGGGGGCGAAGAGACCCAGTACTTC. Translating it yields CASSPAGGEETQYF.

The chain couples TRBV19 to TRBJ2-5, with D unresolved. Trimming shortened V by 2 bases and J by 4 bases, and 11 bases separated the two germline ends. The length of the CDR3 is 14 residues. Germline V CDR1 and CDR2: LNHDA, SQIVND (reference sequence). The CDR3 coding sequence is TGTGCCAGTAGTATAACGATAGAAGGAGAGACCCAGTACTTC. It codes for CASSITIEGETQYF.

The chain employs TRBV11-3 and TRBJ2-6; D ambiguous. Trimming took off 6 bases at V and 1 base at J, with 10 bases between the two ends. Germline CDR1 and CDR2: SGHNT and YENEEA. This CDR3 comprises 15 residues. The CDR3 spells CASRMTLSGANVLTF. The CDR3, as DNA: TGTGCCAGCAGAATGACACTTTCTGGGGCCAACGTCCTGACTTTC.

This clone was detected many times. This chain links TRBV11-3 with TRBJ2-5; 13 bases agree with TRBD2. Germline CDR1 reads SGHNT; CDR2 reads YENEEA. Trimming removed 1 base from V and 2 bases from J; junction bases left unmatched: 1. The CDR3 sequence is 16 residues long. The CDR3 reads CASSLGLAGGQETQYF. As DNA, the CDR3 is TGTGCCAGCAGCTTAGGACTAGCGGGGGGTCAAGAGACCCAGTACTTC.

The chain couples TRBV28 to TRBJ2-7; TRBD1 matches at 7 bases. Per the germline V gene, CDR1 is MDHEN and CDR2 is SYDVKM. The junction had 10 bases not matched to a gene; V was cut back by 4 bases and J by 4 bases. This CDR3 has 15 amino acids. CDR3 loop: CASSSPWTGSYEQYF. CDR3 DNA: TGTGCCAGCAGTTCTCCCTGGACAGGTTCATACGAGCAGTACTTC.

Only a few counts were recorded for this clone. This chain connects TRBV6-8 to TRBJ1-3; D is uncertain. V lost 3 bases, J lost 0 bases, and 9 bases lay in between. Germline assignment: CDR1 MNHGY and CDR2 SAAAGT. The CDR3 extends over 15 amino acids. In DNA form, the CDR3 reads TGTGCCAGCAGTTATGAGGGCGGCTCTGGAAACACCATATATTTT. This translates into CASSYEGGSGNTIYF.

The genes are TRBV11-3 and TRBJ2-3, with TRBD2 matching 12 bases. The CDR3 runs to 16 residues. Trimming at V came to 5 bases and at J to 6 bases, leaving 9 bases not matched to a gene. Germline assignment: CDR1 SGHNT and CDR2 YENEEA. In DNA form, the CDR3 reads TGTGCCAGCAGCCATAAGACTAGCGGGAGTTTGGATACGCAGTATTTT. Translating gives CASSHKTSGSLDTQYF.

Only a few counts were recorded for this clone. This chain links TRBV10-3 with TRBJ2-1, with 10 bases matching TRBD1. CDR3 length: 16 residues. V shed 0 bases, J shed 5 bases, and the junction held 4 bases outside the gene matches. In germline, CDR1 is ENHRY, CDR2 SYGVKD. Here the CDR3 DNA reads TGTGCCATCAGTGAGTCTCTTGGACAGGGGGACAATGAGCAGTTCTTC. This encodes CAISESLGQGDNEQFF.

This clone was counted between two and nine times. CDR3 in DNA: TGTGCCAGCAGCCCACGACTAGCGGGAGGGAACGAGCAGTACTTC. Protein sequence: CASSPRLAGGNEQYF. The V and J genes are TRBV11-3 and TRBJ2-7; TRBD2 aligns across 14 bases. The germline V gene has CDR1 SGHNT and CDR2 YENEEA. With 5 bases clipped from V and 5 bases from J, the junction kept 5 bases outside the gene matches. The CDR3 runs 15 residues.

The V gene is TRBV6-8, the J gene TRBJ2-2; D assignment may be TRBD1 or TRBD2 (5 bases each). Per germline, CDR1 MNHGY and CDR2 SAAAGT. V was clipped by 0 bases and J by 1 base, with 12 bases between them. The CDR3 loop spans 17 amino acids. Here the CDR3 DNA reads TGTGCCAGCAGTTACTCGGATATGGGGGAGAACACCGGGGAGCTGTTTTTT. This gives the protein CASSYSDMGENTGELFF.

J is TRBJ1-5 and V is TRBV2; D gene uncertain. The CDR3 totals 18 residues. Germline V lookup: CDR1 SNHLY, CDR2 FYNNEI. Between the trimmed V and J ends, which lost 4 bases and 0 bases, there was a span of 19 bases. Here the CDR3 reads CASSGFDRVIHSNQPQHF. CDR3 DNA sequence: TGTGCCAGCAGTGGTTTTGATCGGGTTATACATAGCAATCAGCCCCAGCATTTT. The full variable domain, in which reference TRBV2 and TRBJ1-5 provide the parts outside the CDR3, is EPEVTQTPSHQVTQMGQEVILRCVPISNHLYFYWYRQILGQKVEFLVSFYNNEISEKSEIFDDQFSVERPDGSNFTLKIRSTKLEDSAMYFCASSGFDRVIHSNQPQHFGDGTRLSIL.

CDR3 in DNA: TGTGCCAGCAGCTCCAGCGGGGGATACGAGCAGTACTTC. It encodes CASSSSGGYEQYF. This chain connects TRBV7-1 to TRBJ2-7, with 8 bases fitting TRBD2. TRBV7-1 is filed as an ORF, its function uncertain. V shed 3 bases, J shed 4 bases, and the junction held 2 bases outside the gene matches. This CDR3 contains 13 residues.

Ten or more counts support this clone. V gene TRBV9 combines with J gene TRBJ1-2; D is perhaps TRBD1 (5 bases). The V gene lost 3 bases and the J gene lost 4 bases, with 13 bases spanning the gap. This CDR3 spans 14 amino acids. The germline V gene encodes CDR1 SGDLS and CDR2 YYNGEE. CDR3 in amino acids: CASSAAEGIYGYTF. CDR3 in DNA: TGTGCCAGCAGCGCCGCGGAGGGGATCTATGGCTACACCTTC.

The chain couples TRBV6-8 to TRBJ1-2, with 7 bases identical to TRBD1. V shed 5 bases, J shed 8 bases, and the junction held 14 bases outside the gene matches. Germline assignment: CDR1 MNHGY and CDR2 SAAAGT. The length of the CDR3 is 15 residues. The CDR3 nucleotides are TGTGCCAGCAGTACCCCGGACAGGCTAGGGGGAGGCTACACCTTC. This gives the protein CASSTPDRLGGGYTF.

The chain couples TRBV11-3 to TRBJ2-6; 12 positions agree with TRBD2. With 8 bases clipped from V and 3 bases from J, the junction kept 17 bases outside the gene matches. The CDR3 covers 20 residues. Germline CDR1 reads SGHNT; CDR2 reads YENEEA. CDR3 nucleotide sequence: TGTGCCAGCCCCCTAAAGCCTAGCGGGGGGGCGTTAGGTGGGGCCAACGTCCTGACTTTC. Its translation: CASPLKPSGGALGGANVLTF. The entire variable domain, with the rest obtained from reference TRBV11-3 and TRBJ2-6, is as follows: EAGVVQSPRYKIIEKKQPVAFWCNPISGHNTLYWYLQNLGQGPELLIRYENEEAVDDSQLPKDRFSAERLKGVDSTLKIQPAELGDSAVYLCASPLKPSGGALGGANVLTFGAGSRLTVL.

This chain links TRBV5-1 with TRBJ2-5; D uncertain. The CDR3 has 14 residues. Germline CDR1 reads SGHRS; CDR2 reads YFSETQ. V lost 4 bases and J lost 2, with 12 bases in between. CDR3 sequence: CASSLVGIQETQYF. The CDR3 DNA reads TGCGCCAGCAGCCTGGTGGGAATTCAAGAGACCCAGTACTTC.

The DNA for the CDR3 is TGTGCCAGCTCACCACCTTCGGGAGGTACCTACAATGAGCAGTTCTTC. This encodes CASSPPSGGTYNEQFF. The chain has TRBV18 and TRBJ2-1; 7 bases match TRBD2. The CDR3 extends over 16 amino acids. Germline CDR1 KGHSH, CDR2 LQKENI. The junction had 4 bases not matched to a gene; V was cut back by 0 bases and J by 2 bases.

This rearrangement joins TRBV11-3 to TRBJ1-4; D might be TRBD1 (5 bases). This CDR3 has 15 amino acids. The germline gives CDR1 SGHNT, CDR2 YENEEA. Trimming shortened V by 5 bases and J by 7 bases, and 17 bases separated the two germline ends. DNA of the CDR3: TGTGCCAGCAGCCTGGGGGGGAAGTATGGTGAAAAACTGTTTTTT. It codes for CASSLGGKYGEKLFF. The whole variable domain, filled in from reference TRBV11-3 and TRBJ1-4, reads EAGVVQSPRYKIIEKKQPVAFWCNPISGHNTLYWYLQNLGQGPELLIRYENEEAVDDSQLPKDRFSAERLKGVDSTLKIQPAELGDSAVYLCASSLGGKYGEKLFFGSGTQLSVL.

This clone was counted once. The J gene is TRBJ1-1, the V gene TRBV10-2; TRBD1 is a possible D gene (5 bases). Per the germline V gene, CDR1 is WSHSY and CDR2 is SAAADI. The CDR3 contains 14 residues. V was shortened by 7 bases and J by 6 bases, with 18 bases between the two germline ends. For the CDR3, the DNA is TGCGCCAGCAAAGGGGCAGGGTTATACGCTGAAGCTTTCTTT. This codes for CASKGAGLYAEAFF.

The V and J genes are TRBV29-1 and TRBJ1-2; possible D gene TRBD1, 5 bases. The CDR3 totals 13 residues. The V gene lost 2 bases and the J gene lost 4 bases, with 11 bases spanning the gap. Looked up from germline, CDR1 is SQVTM and CDR2 is ANQGSEA. The CDR3 region has the DNA TGCAGCGTTGAACTGCGGGGGGGCTATGGCTACACCTTC. This translates into CSVELRGGYGYTF.